This T cell receptor (beta chain) comes out of a study of OX40 agonist ivuxolimab in advanced cancers. Study-level results: Among the lowest peripheral clonal expansion occurred in 0.1-3.0 mg/kg partial responders. On average, CD8+ T cells showed a greater number of expanded clones than CD4+. At doses 0.1 to 3.0 mg/kg, CD4+ and CD8+ clones expanded.

Turning to this clone: No antigen is known for it.

Sequencing was performed with immunoSEQ multiplex PCR; in TCRdb, only in-frame clones are kept and a portion is missing. The repertoire consists of 80,000 to 100,000 clones, with around 87% occurring once and the leading ten covering about 0.3%. Between the trimmed V and J ends, which lost 3 bases and 3 bases, there was a span of 16 bases. Germline loops: CDR1 SGHDT, CDR2 YYEEEE. CDR3 length: 15 residues. Sequenced here: CD4+ or CD8+ T cells sorted from blood, sampled in a trial of the OX40 agonist ivuxolimab. The clonotype was recovered from an adult with an advanced solid tumor such as melanoma, head and neck, liver or kidney cancer. This chain joins TRBV5-6 and TRBJ2-7, with D maybe TRBD2 (6 bases). The CDR3 DNA reads TGTGCCAGCAGCTCCCCCGAGGTGGGGGGCTACGAGCAGTACTTC. It codes for CASSSPEVGGYEQYF.